These T cell receptor beta chains were read from a single sample in a study of blood T cell repertoires in COVID-19. Profiling relied on immunoSEQ multiplex PCR, and the TCRdb table lists in-frame clones only, not all of them. The profile shows a few hundred thousand clones, 88% of them singletons. Sequenced: peripheral blood. The receptors shown here come from a woman between 50 and 59 years old with active or convalescent COVID-19. Both conserved end residues are part of each CDR3. Each record gives: J gene, V gene, CDR3 protein.

>TRBJ2-7|TRBV7-2
CASSSGQGLEQYF
>TRBJ1-3|TRBV30
CAWSVSGNTIYF
>TRBJ2-7|TRBV6-5
CASDSTEPLTYEQYF
>TRBJ2-2|TRBV19
CASSTQGAGELFF
>TRBJ1-3|TRBV27
CASSLSILWGLSGNTIYF
>TRBJ1-2|TRBV7-9
CASSPSQAGYGYTF
>TRBJ1-3|TRBV5-8
CASSPLTLLSGNTIYF
>TRBJ1-5|TRBV5-1
CASSLTTGGNQPQHF
>TRBJ1-1|TRBV20-1
CSASFRLNTEAFF
>TRBJ2-1|TRBV7-3
CASQLTSGYNEQFF
>TRBJ1-4|TRBV5-6
CASSFAGVWFF